Sequencing of this TCR beta chain was carried out in a study of CD8 T cells in Susac syndrome. It was with random hexamers that 0.5 to 1 ug RNA was reverse transcribed. MiXCR, applied by TCRdb to the immunoSEQ multiplex PCR reads, yields one record per CDR3 protein. The sample yields about 47,000 distinct CDR3 sequences, 80% to 95% seen once. The length of the CDR3 is 12 residues. From germline, CDR1 is SGHDT and CDR2 YYEEEE. V was clipped by 0 bases and J by 5 bases, with 5 bases between them. Sequencing was performed on CD8+ T cells from PBMCs. J is TRBJ1-1 and V is TRBV5-6; unclear D gene. This sequence was found in a human donor in good health. CDR3 coding DNA: TGTGCCAGCAGCTTGGAAGGGACTGAAGCTTTCTTT. This encodes CASSLEGTEAFF.